A selection of T cell receptor beta chains follows, all from one sample in a study of control samples from healthy donors and cancer patients. Only in-frame clones appear in the TCRdb table, and some are missing; sequencing was by immunoSEQ multiplex PCR. Counted here are some 200,000 clones, roughly 91% occurring once; the ten biggest clones make up about 1.5%. Sequencing input: blood. The receptors come from a man younger than 35 in good health. Each CDR3 is given with its conserved first and last residue. D genes are given only for firm matches. The size of a clone is reported for some rows only, either as once, few or many, or as a class for expanded clones.

DNA,CDR3,size,J,D,length,V
TGTGCCAGCAGCTTGGTAGCTAATCCGAACAATGAGCAGTTCTTC,CASSLVANPNNEQFF,-,TRBJ2-1,-,15,TRBV7-3
TGTGCCAGCAGCTTGGCCGGTTCAGGGGAAAACATTCAGTACTTC,CASSLAGSGENIQYF,-,TRBJ2-4,-,15,TRBV5-8
TGTGCCACCAGTCCGGGGGTAGGGGAGACCCAGTACTTC,CATSPGVGETQYF,-,TRBJ2-5,-,13,TRBV24-1
TGTGCCACCAGTGAAAGGGGACAGCTAAACCGGAATGAGCAGTTCTTC,CATSERGQLNRNEQFF,-,TRBJ2-1,TRBD1,16,TRBV24-1
TGCGCCAGCAGCCAAGATGAAGCGGGGGGGCGGTCAGATACGCAGTATTTT,CASSQDEAGGRSDTQYF,-,TRBJ2-3,TRBD2,17,TRBV4-1
TGCAGCGCGGGGGGAACCGGGGAGCTGTTTTTT,CSAGGTGELFF,-,TRBJ2-2,TRBD2,11,TRBV29-1
TGTGCCAGCAGCGGACAGCCCTACAATGAGCAGTTCTTC,CASSGQPYNEQFF,-,TRBJ2-1,-,13,TRBV12-3/TRBV12-4
TGTGCCAGCAGCAGACAGGGTCCAGATACGCAGTATTTT,CASSRQGPDTQYF,once,TRBJ2-3,TRBD1,13,TRBV28
TGTGCCAGCAGCGTCGGACTGACTAATGAAAAACTGTTTTTT,CASSVGLTNEKLFF,-,TRBJ1-4,-,14,TRBV9
TGTGCCAGCAGTGAATCAGGGGACAGCGACACTGAAGCTTTCTTT,CASSESGDSDTEAFF,-,TRBJ1-1,TRBD1,15,TRBV25-1
TGTGCCAGCAGCCCCCCACCAGGGGGCTACAATGAGCAGTTCTTC,CASSPPPGGYNEQFF,-,TRBJ2-1,TRBD1,15,TRBV9
TGTGCCAGCAGCCCGTACCCCGAGACAGGCCATAATTCACCCCTCCACTTT,CASSPYPETGHNSPLHF,-,TRBJ1-6,-,17,TRBV27
TGTGCCAGCAGTTCCGGGGGCCAAGGGACCCAGTACTTC,CASSSGGQGTQYF,-,TRBJ2-5,-,13,TRBV2
TGTGCCACCAGTGAGCTCGGGACTGACACAGATACGCAGTATTTT,CATSELGTDTDTQYF,-,TRBJ2-3,-,15,TRBV24-1
TGTGCCAGCAGTGAACCTAGCGGGGGGGCACGTGAGCAGTTCTTC,CASSEPSGGAREQFF,-,TRBJ2-1,TRBD2,15,TRBV2
TGTGCCAGCAGCTCGACCCTTGGGAGCTCTGGAAACACCATATATTTT,CASSSTLGSSGNTIYF,-,TRBJ1-3,-,16,TRBV7-8
TGTGCCAGCAGGGGGGGTGGCCCAGGAAACACCATATATTTT,CASRGGGPGNTIYF,-,TRBJ1-3,-,14,TRBV6-5
TGTGCCAGCTGGGAGGCAGGTTCCTCTCTCCACTTT,CASWEAGSSLHF,-,TRBJ1-6,-,12,TRBV28
TGTGCCATCAGCAACTCGGACGGACCTAACTATGGCTACACCTTC,CAISNSDGPNYGYTF,-,TRBJ1-2,-,15,TRBV10-3
TGTGCCAGCTCTATCGGGGGGCATAGCAATCAGCCCCAGCATTTT,CASSIGGHSNQPQHF,-,TRBJ1-5,-,15,TRBV19
TGTGCCAGCACGGAGGCTTCGGTCTCACCCCTCCACTTT,CASTEASVSPLHF,once,TRBJ1-6,-,13,TRBV6-5
TGTGCCAGCAGCTTACGGGACGGAACTTATTCACCCCTCCACTTT,CASSLRDGTYSPLHF,-,TRBJ1-6,-,15,TRBV7-2
TGCGCCAGCAGCGCCCCAGGGTTGGGCACAGATACGCAGTATTTT,CASSAPGLGTDTQYF,-,TRBJ2-3,-,15,TRBV5-1
TGTGCCACCAGTGAGAATCAGCCCCAGCATTTT,CATSENQPQHF,-,TRBJ1-5,-,11,TRBV24-1
TGTGCCAGCAGCTCAGCCTACGAGCAGTACTTC,CASSSAYEQYF,-,TRBJ2-7,-,11,TRBV5-6
TGTGCCAGCCGACCTTACGAAGGGGTCTACAATGAGCAGTTCTTC,CASRPYEGVYNEQFF,-,TRBJ2-1,-,15,TRBV6-5
TGTGCCAGCAGCTCGACGGCTCCCGAGCAGTACTTC,CASSSTAPEQYF,-,TRBJ2-7,-,12,TRBV5-6
TGCGCCAGCAGCTTGGCCCATGGCGGGGGCTACGAGCAGTACTTC,CASSLAHGGGYEQYF,-,TRBJ2-7,TRBD2,15,TRBV5-1
TGTGCCAGCAGTTTAAGCCGGAACACTGAAGCTTTCTTT,CASSLSRNTEAFF,-,TRBJ1-1,-,13,TRBV27
TGCGCCAGCAGCTCCCCCCTAGCGGGGGCCCTGACTAGCACAGATACGCAGTATTTT,CASSSPLAGALTSTDTQYF,-,TRBJ2-3,TRBD2,19,TRBV5-1
TGCAGTGCTAGTCACCATGAGCAGTTCTTC,CSASHHEQFF,-,TRBJ2-1,-,10,TRBV20-1
TGTGCCACCAGCAGAGATAGGGGGCAGGGGTCCCTCCACTTT,CATSRDRGQGSLHF,-,TRBJ1-6,TRBD1,14,TRBV15
TGTGCCAGCAGTTCCGGGCTCGACACCGGGGAGCTGTTTTTT,CASSSGLDTGELFF,-,TRBJ2-2,-,14,TRBV7-3
TGTGCCAGCAGCTTTTCCTCCTCACGGTGGGCTGAAGCTTTCTTT,CASSFSSSRWAEAFF,-,TRBJ1-1,-,15,TRBV5-5
TGCGCCAGCAGCTTGGGGACTTCAAGGGACTATGGCTACACCTTC,CASSLGTSRDYGYTF,-,TRBJ1-2,-,15,TRBV5-1
TGTGCCAGCAGCCAAGATGGGAGACAGAATCAGCCCCAGCATTTT,CASSQDGRQNQPQHF,-,TRBJ1-5,-,15,TRBV4-2
TGTGCCATCAGTGCCGGGACAAACTCCTACGAGCAGTACTTC,CAISAGTNSYEQYF,-,TRBJ2-7,-,14,TRBV10-3
TGTGCCATCTCTTCAGTTGAGAATCAGCCCCAGCATTTT,CAISSVENQPQHF,-,TRBJ1-5,-,13,TRBV10-3
TGTGCCAGCAGTCCTTCGAAATGGACGAACTCTGGAAACACCATATATTTT,CASSPSKWTNSGNTIYF,few,TRBJ1-3,-,17,TRBV6-6
TGTGCCAGCTCACCCCCAGTTCTAAGGGAGCAGTACTTC,CASSPPVLREQYF,once,TRBJ2-7,-,13,TRBV18
TGTGCCAGCAGTGAAGGGATACAGTTAAGCAATCAGCCCCAGCATTTT,CASSEGIQLSNQPQHF,-,TRBJ1-5,-,16,TRBV6-1
TGTGCCAGCGCCACCCGCCGCAATGAAAAACTGTTTTTT,CASATRRNEKLFF,-,TRBJ1-4,-,13,TRBV6-5
TGTGCCAGCAGCTTGGCCGTGACTAGATCGTACAATGAGCAGTTCTTC,CASSLAVTRSYNEQFF,few,TRBJ2-1,-,16,TRBV5-4
TGTGCCAGCAGTTTTTTTAGGACAGGGAGGGATGGCTACACCTTC,CASSFFRTGRDGYTF,-,TRBJ1-2,TRBD1,15,TRBV6-5
TGTGCCAGCTGCCAGGACAGGGGGCTTTGTAACACTGAAGCTTTCTTT,CASCQDRGLCNTEAFF,-,TRBJ1-1,-,16,TRBV21-1
TGTGCTAGTGGTCGGGGGACAGCAACCTACGAGCAGTACTTC,CASGRGTATYEQYF,-,TRBJ2-7,-,14,TRBV12-5
TGTGCCTCAAAGACAGGGAGATTCGGGTTATACGAGCAGTACTTC,CASKTGRFGLYEQYF,-,TRBJ2-7,TRBD1,15,TRBV30
TGTGCCAGCAGTTTAGACAGCCCCAATCAGCCCCAGCATTTT,CASSLDSPNQPQHF,-,TRBJ1-5,-,14,TRBV28
TGTGCCAGCAGCCCAGCCGGGACTAGCTGGGATACGCAGTATTTT,CASSPAGTSWDTQYF,-,TRBJ2-3,TRBD2,15,TRBV7-3
TGCAGCGTCTGGACCGACGCAACTAATGAAAAACTGTTTTTT,CSVWTDATNEKLFF,-,TRBJ1-4,-,14,TRBV29-1
TGTGCCAGCAGCCTTTCGGCGAACACTGAAGCTTTCTTT,CASSLSANTEAFF,few,TRBJ1-1,-,13,TRBV3-1/TRBV3-2
TGTGCCAGCAGCCAAGTGGGACAGGGGACCTCACCCCTCCACTTT,CASSQVGQGTSPLHF,-,TRBJ1-6,TRBD1,15,TRBV3-1/TRBV3-2
TGTGCCAGCAGCTCTGGACAGGGGGGGAACACCGGGGAGCTGTTTTTT,CASSSGQGGNTGELFF,-,TRBJ2-2,TRBD1,16,TRBV9
TGTGCCAGCACGAGGGGGAGGTATAATTCACCCCTCCACTTT,CASTRGRYNSPLHF,-,TRBJ1-6,-,14,TRBV6-5
TGTGCCAGCCGCCTAGGCGGGGTCGGGTCCTACGAGCAGTACTTC,CASRLGGVGSYEQYF,-,TRBJ2-7,-,15,TRBV27
TGTGCCAGCAGCCGTGGAGAGGGAAACACCATATATTTT,CASSRGEGNTIYF,-,TRBJ1-3,-,13,TRBV3-1/TRBV3-2
TGCGCCAGCAGCCAAGATTCGGGACAGAGGACCTACGAGCAGTACTTC,CASSQDSGQRTYEQYF,-,TRBJ2-7,TRBD1,16,TRBV4-1
TGTGCCAGCAGCCCCGGGATATCCTCTGGAAACACCATATATTTT,CASSPGISSGNTIYF,-,TRBJ1-3,-,15,TRBV6-5
TGTGCCAGCAGTTTACCCGCTGGGGGTAAGAACAATCAGCCCCAGCATTTT,CASSLPAGGKNNQPQHF,-,TRBJ1-5,-,17,TRBV28
TGCGCCAGCAGCGTCGTACAGGGGGCCCCCGAGACCCAGTACTTC,CASSVVQGAPETQYF,-,TRBJ2-5,TRBD1,15,TRBV5-1